The clone carrying this TCR beta chain was counted at least ten times. Its antigen is not identified. The data are from a study of tumor and adjacent non-tumor tissue in lung cancer. Three rounds of nested PCR, following a modified ARM-PCR protocol, produced the TCRbeta library. TCRdb reprocessed the multiplex PCR reads via MiXCR and lists one record per CDR3 protein. This table has around 140,000 distinct CDR3 sequences, about 71% appearing once. Study findings and constraints: TCR diversity was significantly greater in tumor than normal lung tissue.

No cell sorting was done before RNA was extracted from the tissue. The sequencing input was lung tumor tissue. This receptor was identified in a man aged 55-75 years with small cell lung cancer.

The CDR3, as DNA: TGCAGTGCTACTTCGGCTAGCGGGAGGGTCCATGAGCAGTTCTTC. Translation gives CSATSASGRVHEQFF. This chain joins TRBV20-1 and TRBJ2-1, with 12 bases fitting TRBD2. CDR3 length: 15 residues. Germline assignment: CDR1 DFQATT and CDR2 SNEGSKA (reference sequence). V shed 4 bases, J shed 8 bases, and the junction held 9 bases outside the gene matches.